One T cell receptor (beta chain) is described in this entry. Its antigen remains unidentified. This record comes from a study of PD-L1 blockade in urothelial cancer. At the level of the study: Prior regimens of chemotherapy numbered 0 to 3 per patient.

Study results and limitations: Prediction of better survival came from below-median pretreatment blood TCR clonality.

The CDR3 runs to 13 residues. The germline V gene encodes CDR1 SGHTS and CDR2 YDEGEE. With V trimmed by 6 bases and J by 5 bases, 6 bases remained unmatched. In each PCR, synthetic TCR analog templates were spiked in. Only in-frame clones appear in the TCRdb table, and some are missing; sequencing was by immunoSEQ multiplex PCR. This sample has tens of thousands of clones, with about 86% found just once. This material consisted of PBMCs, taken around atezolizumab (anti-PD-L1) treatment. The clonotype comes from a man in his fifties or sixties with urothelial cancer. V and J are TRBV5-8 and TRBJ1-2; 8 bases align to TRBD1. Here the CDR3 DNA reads TGTGCCAGCACCGCAGACAGGGGATATGGCTACACCTTC. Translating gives CASTADRGYGYTF. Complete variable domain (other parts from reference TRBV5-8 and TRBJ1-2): EAGVTQSPTHLIKTRGQQATLRCSPISGHTSVYWYQQALGLGLQFLLWYDEGEERNRGNFPPRFSGRQFPNYSSELNVNALELEDSALYLCASTADRGYGYTFGSGTRLTVV.